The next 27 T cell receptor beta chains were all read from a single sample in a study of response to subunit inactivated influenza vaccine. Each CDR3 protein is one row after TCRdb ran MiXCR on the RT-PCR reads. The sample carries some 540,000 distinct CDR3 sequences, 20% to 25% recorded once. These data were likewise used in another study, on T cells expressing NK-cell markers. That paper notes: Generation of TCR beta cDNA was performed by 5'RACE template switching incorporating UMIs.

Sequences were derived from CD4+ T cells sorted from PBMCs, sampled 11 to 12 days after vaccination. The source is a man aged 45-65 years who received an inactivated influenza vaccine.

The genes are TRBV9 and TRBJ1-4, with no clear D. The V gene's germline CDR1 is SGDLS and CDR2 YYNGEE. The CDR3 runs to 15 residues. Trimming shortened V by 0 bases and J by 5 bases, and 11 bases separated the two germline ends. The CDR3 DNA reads TGTGCCAGCAGCGTAGGGGTCACATTAAATGAAAAACTGTTTTTT. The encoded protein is CASSVGVTLNEKLFF.

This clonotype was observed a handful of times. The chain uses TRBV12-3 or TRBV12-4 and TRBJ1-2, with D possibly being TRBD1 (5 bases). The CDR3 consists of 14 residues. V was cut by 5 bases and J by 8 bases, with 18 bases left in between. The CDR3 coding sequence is TGTGCCAGCAGTCCAACCGGGGGGGTTGAAGGCTACACCTTC. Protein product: CASSPTGGVEGYTF.

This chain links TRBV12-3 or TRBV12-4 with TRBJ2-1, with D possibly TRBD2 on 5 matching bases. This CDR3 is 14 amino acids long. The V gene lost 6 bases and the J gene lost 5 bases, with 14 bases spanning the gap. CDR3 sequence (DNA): TGTGCCAGCAGGCTACTAGAATCCCACAATGAGCAGTTCTTC. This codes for CASRLLESHNEQFF.

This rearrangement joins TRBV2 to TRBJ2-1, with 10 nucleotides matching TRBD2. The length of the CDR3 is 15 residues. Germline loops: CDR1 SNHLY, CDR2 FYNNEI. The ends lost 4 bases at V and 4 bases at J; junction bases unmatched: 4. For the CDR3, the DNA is TGTGCCAGCAGTGCGGGACTAGCGAATTACAATGAGCAGTTCTTC. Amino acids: CASSAGLANYNEQFF.

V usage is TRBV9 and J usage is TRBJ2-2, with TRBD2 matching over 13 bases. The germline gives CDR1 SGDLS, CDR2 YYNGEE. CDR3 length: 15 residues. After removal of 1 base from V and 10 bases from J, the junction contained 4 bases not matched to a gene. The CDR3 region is CASSVTSGRAAELFF. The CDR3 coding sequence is TGTGCCAGCAGCGTAACTAGCGGGAGGGCCGCGGAGCTGTTTTTT.

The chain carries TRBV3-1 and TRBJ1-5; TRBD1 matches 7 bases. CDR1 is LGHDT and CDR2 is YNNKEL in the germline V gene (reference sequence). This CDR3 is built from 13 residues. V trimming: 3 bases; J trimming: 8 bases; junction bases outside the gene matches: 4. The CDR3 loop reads CASSQQGGEPQHF. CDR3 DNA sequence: TGTGCCAGCAGCCAGCAGGGGGGAGAGCCCCAGCATTTT.

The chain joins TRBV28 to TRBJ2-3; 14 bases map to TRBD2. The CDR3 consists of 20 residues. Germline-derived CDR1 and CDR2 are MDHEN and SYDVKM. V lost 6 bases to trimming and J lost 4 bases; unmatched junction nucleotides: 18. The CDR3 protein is CASRPTGTSGSGLLADTQYF. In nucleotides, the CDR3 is TGTGCCAGCAGGCCGACCGGGACTAGCGGGAGCGGGTTGCTCGCAGATACGCAGTATTTT. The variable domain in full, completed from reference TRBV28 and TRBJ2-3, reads DVKVTQSSRYLVKRTGEKVFLECVQDMDHENMFWYRQDPGLGLRLIYFSYDVKMKEKGDIPEGYSVSREKKERFSLILESASTNQTSMYLCASRPTGTSGSGLLADTQYFGPGTRLTVL.

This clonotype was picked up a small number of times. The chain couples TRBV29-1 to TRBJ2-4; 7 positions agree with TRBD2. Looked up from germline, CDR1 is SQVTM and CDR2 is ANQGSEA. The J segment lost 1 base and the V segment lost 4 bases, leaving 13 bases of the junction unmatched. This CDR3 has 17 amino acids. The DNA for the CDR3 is TGCAGCGTTGTGCTAGCGGAACTCCCAGGGGCCAAAAACATTCAGTACTTC. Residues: CSVVLAELPGAKNIQYF. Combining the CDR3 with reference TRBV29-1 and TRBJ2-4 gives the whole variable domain SAVISQKPSRDICQRGTSLTIQCQVDSQVTMMFWYRQQPGQSLTLIATANQGSEATYESGFVIDKFPISRPNLTFSTLTVSNMSPEDSSIYLCSVVLAELPGAKNIQYFGAGTRLSVL.

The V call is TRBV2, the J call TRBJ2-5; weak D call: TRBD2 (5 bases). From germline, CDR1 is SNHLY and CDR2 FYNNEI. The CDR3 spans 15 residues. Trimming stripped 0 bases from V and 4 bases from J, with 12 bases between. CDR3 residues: CASSEALGKGETQYF. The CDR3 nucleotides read TGTGCCAGCAGTGAAGCGCTCGGGAAGGGAGAGACCCAGTACTTC.

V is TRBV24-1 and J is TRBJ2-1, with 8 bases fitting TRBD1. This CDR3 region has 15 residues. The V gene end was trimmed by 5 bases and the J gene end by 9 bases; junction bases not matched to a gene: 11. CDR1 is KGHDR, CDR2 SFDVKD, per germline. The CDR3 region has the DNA TGTGCCACCAGTGCCCCAGACAGGGGAAGGGGTGAGCAGTTCTTC. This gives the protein CATSAPDRGRGEQFF.

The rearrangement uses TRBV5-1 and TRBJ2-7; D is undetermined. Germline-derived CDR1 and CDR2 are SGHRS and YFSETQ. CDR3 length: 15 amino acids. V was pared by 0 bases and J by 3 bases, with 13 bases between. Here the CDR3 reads CASSLEGGRGYEQYF. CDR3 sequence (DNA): TGCGCCAGCAGCTTGGAAGGCGGACGTGGCTACGAGCAGTACTTC.

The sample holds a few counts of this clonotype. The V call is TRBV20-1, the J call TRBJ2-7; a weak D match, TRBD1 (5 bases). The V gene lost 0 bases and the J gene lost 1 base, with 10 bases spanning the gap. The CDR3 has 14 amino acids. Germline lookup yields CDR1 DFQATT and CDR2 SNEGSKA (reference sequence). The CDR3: CSARDRTGSYEQYF. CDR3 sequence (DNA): TGCAGTGCTAGAGATAGAACAGGATCCTACGAGCAGTACTTC.

The chain's CDR3 is CSASTGSNQPQHF. For the CDR3, the DNA is TGCAGCGCCTCGACAGGGAGCAATCAGCCCCAGCATTTT. The chain is built from TRBV29-1 and TRBJ1-5; TRBD1 agrees at 7 bases. The trim removed 7 bases at V and 1 base at J, leaving 4 bases unmatched. There are 13 residues in the CDR3. The germline gives CDR1 SQVTM, CDR2 ANQGSEA.

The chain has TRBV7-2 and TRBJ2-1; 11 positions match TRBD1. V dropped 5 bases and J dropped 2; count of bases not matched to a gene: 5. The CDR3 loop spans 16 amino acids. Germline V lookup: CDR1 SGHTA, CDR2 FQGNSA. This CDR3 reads CASSRGTGGTYNEQFF. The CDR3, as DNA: TGTGCCAGCAGCCGCGGGACAGGGGGGACCTACAATGAGCAGTTCTTC.

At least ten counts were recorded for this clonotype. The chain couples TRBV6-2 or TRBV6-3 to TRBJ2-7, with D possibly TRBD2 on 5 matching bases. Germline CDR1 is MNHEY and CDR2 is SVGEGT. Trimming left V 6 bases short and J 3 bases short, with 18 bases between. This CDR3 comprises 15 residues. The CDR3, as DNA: TGTGCCAGCAGAAACCGGGGAGAGGGATACTACGAGCAGTACTTC. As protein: CASRNRGEGYYEQYF.

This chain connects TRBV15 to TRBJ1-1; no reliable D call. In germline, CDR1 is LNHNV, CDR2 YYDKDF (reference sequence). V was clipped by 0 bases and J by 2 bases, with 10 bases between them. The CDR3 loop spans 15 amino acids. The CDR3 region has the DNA TGTGCCACCAGCAGAGACCCGAAGCGAAACACTGAAGCTTTCTTT. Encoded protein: CATSRDPKRNTEAFF.

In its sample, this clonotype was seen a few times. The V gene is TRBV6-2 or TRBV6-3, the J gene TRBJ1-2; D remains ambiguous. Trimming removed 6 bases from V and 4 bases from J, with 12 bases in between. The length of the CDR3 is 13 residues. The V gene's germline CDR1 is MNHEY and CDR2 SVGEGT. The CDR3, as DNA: TGTGCCAGCAGCTACGGACGGATCTATGGCTACACCTTC. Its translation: CASSYGRIYGYTF.

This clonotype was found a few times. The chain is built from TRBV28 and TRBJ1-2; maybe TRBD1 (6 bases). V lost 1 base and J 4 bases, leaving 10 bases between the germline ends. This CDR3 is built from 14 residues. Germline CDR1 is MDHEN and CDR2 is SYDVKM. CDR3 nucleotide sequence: TGTGCCAGCAGTTTATCTGGACAGATCTATGGCTACACCTTC. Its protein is CASSLSGQIYGYTF.

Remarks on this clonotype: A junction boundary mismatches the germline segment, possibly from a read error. CDR3 nucleotide sequence: TGTGCCCGCAGCAGCCTTGCGGGGGCCTTCCCCAATGAGCAGTTCTTC. It is translated as CARSSLAGAFPNEQFF. The J gene is TRBJ2-1, the V gene TRBV11-2; TRBD2 might be the D (7 bases). The CDR3 has 16 residues. Germline V gene lookup returns CDR1 SGHAT and CDR2 FQNNGV. The whole variable domain, remainder taken from reference TRBV11-2 and TRBJ2-1, is EAGVAQSPRYKIIEKRQSVAFWCNPISGHATLYWYQQILGQGPKLLIQFQNNGVVDDSQLPKDRFSAERLKGVDSTLKIQPAKLEDSAVYLCARSSLAGAFPNEQFFGPGTRLTVL.

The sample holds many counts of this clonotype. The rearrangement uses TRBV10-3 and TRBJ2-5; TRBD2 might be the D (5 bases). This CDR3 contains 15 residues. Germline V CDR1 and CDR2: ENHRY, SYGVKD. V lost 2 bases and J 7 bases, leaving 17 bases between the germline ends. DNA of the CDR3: TGTGCCATCAGTGAGCCAAGGGCTAGCCGGTTGACCCAGTACTTC. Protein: CAISEPRASRLTQYF.

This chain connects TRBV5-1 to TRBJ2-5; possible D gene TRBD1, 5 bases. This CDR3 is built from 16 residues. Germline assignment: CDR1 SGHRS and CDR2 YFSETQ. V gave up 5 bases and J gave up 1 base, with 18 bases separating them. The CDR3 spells CASSTIPRAFQETQYF. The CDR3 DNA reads TGCGCCAGCAGTACTATACCCAGGGCATTCCAAGAGACCCAGTACTTC.

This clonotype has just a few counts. CDR3 in amino acids: CASSLEVYGIYEQYF. The CDR3 region has the DNA TGTGCCAGCAGCTTAGAGGTATACGGTATCTACGAGCAGTACTTC. The chain links TRBV7-9 to TRBJ2-7; no firm D call. This CDR3 is built from 15 residues. Trimming shortened V by 1 base and J by 3 bases, and 13 bases separated the two germline ends. Germline lookup yields CDR1 SEHNR and CDR2 FQNEAQ (reference sequence). Supplemented by reference TRBV7-9 and TRBJ2-7, the full variable domain reads DTGVSQNPRHKITKRGQNVTFRCDPISEHNRLYWYRQTLGQGPEFLTYFQNEAQLEKSRLLSDRFSAERPKGSFSTLEIQRTEQGDSAMYLCASSLEVYGIYEQYFGPGTRLTVT.

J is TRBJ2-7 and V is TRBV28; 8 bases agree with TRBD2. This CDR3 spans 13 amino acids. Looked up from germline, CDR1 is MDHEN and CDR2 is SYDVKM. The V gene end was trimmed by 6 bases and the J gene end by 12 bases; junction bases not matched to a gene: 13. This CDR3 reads CASRYGTRGFLYF. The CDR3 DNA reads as TGTGCCAGCAGATATGGGACTAGGGGCTTTCTGTACTTC.

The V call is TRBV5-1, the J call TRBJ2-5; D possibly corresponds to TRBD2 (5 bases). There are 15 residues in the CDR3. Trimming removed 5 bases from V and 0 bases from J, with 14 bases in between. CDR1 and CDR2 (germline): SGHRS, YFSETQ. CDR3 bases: TGCGCCAGCAGAGTCAATTGGGAGTACCAAGAGACCCAGTACTTC. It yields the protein CASRVNWEYQETQYF.

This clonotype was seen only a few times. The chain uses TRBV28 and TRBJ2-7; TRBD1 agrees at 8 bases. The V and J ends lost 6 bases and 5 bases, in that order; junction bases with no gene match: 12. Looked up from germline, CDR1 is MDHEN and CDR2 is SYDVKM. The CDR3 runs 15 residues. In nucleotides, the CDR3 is TGTGCCAGCAGCTATCCTGGGGACAGGCTACACGAGCAGTACTTC. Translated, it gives CASSYPGDRLHEQYF.

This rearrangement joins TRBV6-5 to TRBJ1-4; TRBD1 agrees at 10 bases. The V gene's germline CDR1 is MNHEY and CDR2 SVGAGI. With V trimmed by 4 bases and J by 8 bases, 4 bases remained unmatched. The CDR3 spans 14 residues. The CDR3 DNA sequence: TGTGCCAGCAGTTCCGGGACAGGGGTCGAAAAACTGTTTTTT. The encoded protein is CASSSGTGVEKLFF.

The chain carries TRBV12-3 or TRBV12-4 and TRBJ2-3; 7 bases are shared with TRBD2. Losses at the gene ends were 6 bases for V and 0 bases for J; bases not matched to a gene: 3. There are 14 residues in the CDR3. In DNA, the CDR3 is TGTGCCAGCAGCGCGGGGGTTAGCACAGATACGCAGTATTTT. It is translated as CASSAGVSTDTQYF.